This TCR beta chain was sequenced in a study of blood T cell repertoires in COVID-19. Study-level information: COVID-19 samples, acute and convalescent, were from the United States, Italy and Spain. T cells, B-cell-depleted T cells, or PBMCs provided the cDNA or gDNA that served as material.

The CDR3 runs 15 residues. In germline, CDR1 is KGHDR, CDR2 SFDVKD. Trimming shortened V by 3 bases and J by 5 bases, and 12 bases separated the two germline ends. Methods used by the authors: Reference gene primer amplification yielded estimated nucleated cell counts. Method: immunoSEQ multiplex PCR; TCRdb's copy keeps in-frame clones and lacks some. V, J and clone size derive from that table, while D and trimming were established from the DNA sequence. Of more than 300,000 clones listed, 88% were seen once; the top ten hold 1.5% to 2%. Enrollment of patients from Seattle took place during active infection, with longitudinal follow-up.

This clonotype was sampled from a woman under 40 with COVID-19, enrolled during active disease. Material: peripheral blood. The chain is built from TRBV24-1 and TRBJ2-2; possible D gene TRBD1, 5 bases. The chain's CDR3 is CATSDPRGATGELFF. Here the CDR3 DNA reads TGTGCCACCAGTGATCCTAGGGGTGCTACCGGGGAGCTGTTTTTT.